These T cell receptor beta chains were read from a single sample in a study of beta chain features in type 1 diabetes. Using immunoSEQ multiplex PCR, the repertoire was profiled, and TCRdb retains in-frame clones only, with some absent. The data show about 220,000 clones, with 11% seen just once and approximately 1.4% held by the top ten. The sample consisted of central memory CD4+ T cells from blood. The receptors were sampled from a man in his late teens or twenties in good health. The CDR3 runs from the conserved cysteine through the conserved F or W. D genes are given only for firm matches. Size tells how often a clone was seen (once, few, many) or the class of an expanded clone, and some rows leave it out.

>TRBV29-1|TRBJ2-7|.|.
CSVEEAYSGHEQYF
TGCAGCGTTGAGGAGGCCTATTCGGGCCACGAGCAGTACTTC
>TRBV7-2|TRBJ2-7|.|TRBD1
CASSRRGQNSYEQYF
TGTGCCAGCAGTCGACGGGGACAGAACTCCTACGAGCAGTACTTC
>TRBV4-3|TRBJ2-1|few|.
CASSLPGNEQFF
TGCGCCAGCAGCCTCCCAGGGAATGAGCAGTTCTTC
>TRBV7-8|TRBJ2-7|few|TRBD2
CASRHSTPGTTYEQYF
TGTGCCAGCAGACATAGCACACCCGGGACTACCTACGAGCAGTACTTC
>TRBV30|TRBJ2-7|few|.
CAWSVLGPYEQYF
TGTGCCTGGAGTGTACTGGGCCCCTACGAGCAGTACTTC
>TRBV5-1|TRBJ2-7|few|TRBD1
CASSWDRAYEQYF
TGCGCCAGCAGTTGGGACAGAGCCTACGAGCAGTACTTC
>TRBV30|TRBJ2-2|many|.
CAWSLGGSGELFF
TGTGCCTGGAGTCTTGGGGGCTCCGGGGAGCTGTTTTTT
>TRBV10-3|TRBJ2-7|.|.
CAISGSLTATAYEQYF
TGTGCCATCAGTGGATCCTTGACAGCCACCGCCTACGAGCAGTACTTC
>TRBV7-2|TRBJ2-7|few|TRBD2
CASSLDGGSPYEQYF
TGTGCCAGCAGCTTAGACGGCGGGAGCCCCTACGAGCAGTACTTC
>TRBV7-8|TRBJ2-5|few|.
CASSLGGYQETQYF
TGTGCCAGCAGCTTAGGCGGTTACCAAGAGACCCAGTACTTC